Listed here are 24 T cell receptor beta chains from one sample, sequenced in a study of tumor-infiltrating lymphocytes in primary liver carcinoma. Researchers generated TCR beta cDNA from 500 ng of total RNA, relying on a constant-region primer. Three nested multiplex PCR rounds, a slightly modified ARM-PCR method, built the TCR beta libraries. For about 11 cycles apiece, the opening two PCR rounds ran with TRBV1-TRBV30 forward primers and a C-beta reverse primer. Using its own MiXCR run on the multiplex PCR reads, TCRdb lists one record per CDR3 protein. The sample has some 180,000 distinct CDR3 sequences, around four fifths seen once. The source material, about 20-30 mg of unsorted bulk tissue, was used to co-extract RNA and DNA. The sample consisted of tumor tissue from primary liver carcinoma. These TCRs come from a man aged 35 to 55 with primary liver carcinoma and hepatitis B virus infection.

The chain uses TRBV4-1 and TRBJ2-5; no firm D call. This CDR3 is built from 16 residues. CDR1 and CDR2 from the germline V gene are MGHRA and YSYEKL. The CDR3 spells CASSKTPGAWQETQYF. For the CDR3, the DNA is TGCGCTAGTAGCAAAACCCCTGGTGCCTGGCAAGAGACCCAGTACTTC.

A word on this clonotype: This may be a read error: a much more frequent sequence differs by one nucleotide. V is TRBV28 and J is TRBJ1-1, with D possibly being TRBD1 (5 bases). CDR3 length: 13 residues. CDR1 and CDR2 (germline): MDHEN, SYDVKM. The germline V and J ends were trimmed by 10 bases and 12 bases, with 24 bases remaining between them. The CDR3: CANIGRLNRLTFF. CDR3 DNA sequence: TGTGCCAACATCGGGCGGTTGAACAGGCTGACTTTCTTT.

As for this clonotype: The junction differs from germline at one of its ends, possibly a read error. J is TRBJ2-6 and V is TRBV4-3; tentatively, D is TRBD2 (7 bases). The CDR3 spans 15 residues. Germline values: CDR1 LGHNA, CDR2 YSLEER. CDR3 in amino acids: CASSQGTPGTNVLNF. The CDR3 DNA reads TGCGCCAGCAGCCAGGGGACACCTGGGACTAACGTCCTGAATTTC.

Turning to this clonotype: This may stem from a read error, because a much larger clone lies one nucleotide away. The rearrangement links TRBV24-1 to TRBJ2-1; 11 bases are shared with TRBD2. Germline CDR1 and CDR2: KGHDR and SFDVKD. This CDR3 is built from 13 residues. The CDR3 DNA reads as TGTGCCACCAGGCTAGCGGGAGGCAATGAGCACTTCTTC. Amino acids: CATRLAGGNEHFF.

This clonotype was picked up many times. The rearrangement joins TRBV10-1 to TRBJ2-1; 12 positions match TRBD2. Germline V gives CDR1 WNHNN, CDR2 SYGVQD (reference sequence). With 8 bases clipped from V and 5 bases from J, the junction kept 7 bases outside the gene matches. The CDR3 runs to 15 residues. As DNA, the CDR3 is TGCGCCAGCTCCCAGGGACTAGCGGGTGACAATGAGCAGTTCTTC. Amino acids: CASSQGLAGDNEQFF.

DNA of the CDR3: TGTGCCAGCAGCATCAACAGGGCCTATGGCTACACCTTC. This codes for CASSINRAYGYTF. The genes are TRBV11-2 and TRBJ1-2, with D perhaps TRBD1 (6 bases). V was shortened by 5 bases and J by 4 bases, with 11 bases between the two germline ends. CDR1 and CDR2 from the germline V gene are SGHAT and FQNNGV. The CDR3 runs to 13 residues.

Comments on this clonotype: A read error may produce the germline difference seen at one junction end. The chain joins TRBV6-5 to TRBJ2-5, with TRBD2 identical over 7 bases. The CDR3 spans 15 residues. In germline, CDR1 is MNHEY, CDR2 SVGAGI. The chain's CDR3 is CANSYSTGREETQHF. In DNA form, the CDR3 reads TGTGCCAACAGTTACTCGACGGGGAGGGAAGAGACCCAGCACTTC.

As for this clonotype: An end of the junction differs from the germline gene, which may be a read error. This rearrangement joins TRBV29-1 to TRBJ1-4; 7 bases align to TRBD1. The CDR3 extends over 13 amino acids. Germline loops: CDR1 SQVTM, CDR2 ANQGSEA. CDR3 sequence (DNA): TGCAGTGTTGTGATGGTACAGGGGGAAAAACTGTTTTTT. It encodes CSVVMVQGEKLFF.

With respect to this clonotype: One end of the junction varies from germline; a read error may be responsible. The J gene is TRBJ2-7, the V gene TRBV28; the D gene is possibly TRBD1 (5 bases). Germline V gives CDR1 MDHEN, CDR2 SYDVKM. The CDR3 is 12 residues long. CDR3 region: CTSRPIQAEQYF. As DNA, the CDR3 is TGTACCAGCAGGCCAATACAGGCCGAGCAGTACTTC. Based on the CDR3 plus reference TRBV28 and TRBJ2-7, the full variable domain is DVKVTQSSRYLVKRTGEKVFLECVQDMDHENMFWYRQDPGLGLRLIYFSYDVKMKEKGDIPEGYSVSREKKERFSLILESASTNQTSMYLCTSRPIQAEQYFGPGTRLTVT.

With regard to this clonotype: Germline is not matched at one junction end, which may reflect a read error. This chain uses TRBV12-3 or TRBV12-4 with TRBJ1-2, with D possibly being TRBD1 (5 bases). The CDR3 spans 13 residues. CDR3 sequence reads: CTSSFCRDSGYTF. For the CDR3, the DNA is TGTACCAGCAGTTTTTGCAGGGATAGTGGCTACACCTTC.

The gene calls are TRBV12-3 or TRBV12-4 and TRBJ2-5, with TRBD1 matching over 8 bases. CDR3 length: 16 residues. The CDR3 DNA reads TGTAGCAACAGCCATGAGGTTCCAGGGGGCGGAGAGACCCAGTACTTC. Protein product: CSNSHEVPGGGETQYF.

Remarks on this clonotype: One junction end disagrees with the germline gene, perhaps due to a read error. In DNA form, the CDR3 reads TGTGCCAGCAGGGGACTAGCGGCAAGCTCCTATAATGAGCAGTTCTTC. Translation: CASRGLAASSYNEQFF. The chain combines TRBV5-8 with TRBJ2-1; 11 nucleotides align to TRBD2. Germline V gene lookup returns CDR1 SGHTS and CDR2 YDEGEE. The CDR3 covers 16 residues.

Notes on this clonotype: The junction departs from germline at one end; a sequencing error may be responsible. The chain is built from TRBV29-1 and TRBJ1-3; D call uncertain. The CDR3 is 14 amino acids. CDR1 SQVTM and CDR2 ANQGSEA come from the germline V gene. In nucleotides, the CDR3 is TGCAACGTTCCTCTACAGCACTCTGGGAACACCATATATTTT. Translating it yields CNVPLQHSGNTIYF.

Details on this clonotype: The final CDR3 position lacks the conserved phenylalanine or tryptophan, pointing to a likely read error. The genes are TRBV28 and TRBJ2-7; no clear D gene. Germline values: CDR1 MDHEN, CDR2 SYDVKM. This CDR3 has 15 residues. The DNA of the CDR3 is TGTGCCAGTAGTTCTTACTCGAGGAGCTCCTACGAGCAGTACTTA. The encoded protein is CASSSYSRSSYEQYL.

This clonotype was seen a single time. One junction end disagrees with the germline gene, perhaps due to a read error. CDR3 in DNA: TGTGCCAGCAGTGGGGAGACAAGCTTTCAGAGGGCCAAATACATTCAGTACTTC. Residues: CASSGETSFQRAKYIQYF. The V and J genes are TRBV6-1 and TRBJ2-4; D is perhaps TRBD2 (5 bases). This CDR3 spans 18 amino acids. Germline V gene sequence: CDR1 MNHNS, CDR2 SASEGT.

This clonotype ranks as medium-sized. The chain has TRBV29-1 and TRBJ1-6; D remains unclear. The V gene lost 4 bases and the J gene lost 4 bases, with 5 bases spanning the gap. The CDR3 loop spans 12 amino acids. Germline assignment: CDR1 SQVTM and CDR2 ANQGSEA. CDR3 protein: CSVAQYNSPLHF. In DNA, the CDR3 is TGCAGCGTTGCTCAGTATAATTCACCCCTCCACTTT.

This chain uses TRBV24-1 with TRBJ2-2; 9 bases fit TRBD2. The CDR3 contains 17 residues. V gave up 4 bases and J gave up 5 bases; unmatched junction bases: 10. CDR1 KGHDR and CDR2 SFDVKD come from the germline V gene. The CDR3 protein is CATSDPGTSRRTGELFF. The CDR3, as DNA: TGTGCCACCAGTGACCCAGGGACTAGCAGGAGAACCGGGGAGCTGTTTTTT.

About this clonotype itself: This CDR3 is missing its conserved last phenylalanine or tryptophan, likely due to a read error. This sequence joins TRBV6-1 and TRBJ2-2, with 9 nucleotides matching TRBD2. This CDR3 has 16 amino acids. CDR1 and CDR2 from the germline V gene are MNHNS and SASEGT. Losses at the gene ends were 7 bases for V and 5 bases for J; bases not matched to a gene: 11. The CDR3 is CASKYISGRRTGELFV. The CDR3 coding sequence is TGTGCCAGCAAATATATTAGCGGGAGACGGACCGGGGAGCTGTTTGTT.

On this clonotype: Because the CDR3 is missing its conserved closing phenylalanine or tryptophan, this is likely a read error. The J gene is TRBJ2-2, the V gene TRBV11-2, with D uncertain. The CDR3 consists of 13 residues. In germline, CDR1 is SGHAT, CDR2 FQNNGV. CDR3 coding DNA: TGTGCGAGCAGCCTCGAGAGGACCGGGGAGCTGTTTTCT. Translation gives CASSLERTGELFS.

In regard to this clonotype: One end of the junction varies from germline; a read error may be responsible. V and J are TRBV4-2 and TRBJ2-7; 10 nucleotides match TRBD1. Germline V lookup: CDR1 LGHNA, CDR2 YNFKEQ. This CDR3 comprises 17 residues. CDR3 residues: CTSSQERLETGGWVQYF. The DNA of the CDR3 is TGTACCAGCAGCCAAGAGAGGCTCGAGACAGGGGGCTGGGTGCAGTACTTC.

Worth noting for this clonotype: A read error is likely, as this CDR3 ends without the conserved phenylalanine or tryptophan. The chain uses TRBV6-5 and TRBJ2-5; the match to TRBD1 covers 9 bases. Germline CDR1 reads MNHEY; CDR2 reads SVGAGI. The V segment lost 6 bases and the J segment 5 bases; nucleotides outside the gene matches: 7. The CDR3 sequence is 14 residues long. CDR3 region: CASSYTGGKETQYL. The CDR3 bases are TGTGCCAGCAGCTACACAGGGGGCAAGGAGACCCAGTACTTA.

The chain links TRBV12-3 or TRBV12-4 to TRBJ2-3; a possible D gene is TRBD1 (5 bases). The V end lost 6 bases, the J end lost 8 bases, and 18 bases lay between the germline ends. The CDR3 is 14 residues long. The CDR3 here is CASRERTSSATQYF. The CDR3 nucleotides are TGTGCCAGCAGGGAGAGGACAAGTTCTGCTACGCAGTATTTT.

Here the CDR3 DNA reads TGTGCCAGCACCACTTCGGCGGTAGCCAAAGACATGCAATACTTC. Translation gives CASTTSAVAKDMQYF. J is TRBJ2-4 and V is TRBV11-2; D uncertain. The CDR3 is 15 amino acids. CDR1 and CDR2 (germline): SGHAT, FQNNGV. The V and J ends lost 7 bases and 16 bases respectively, with 29 bases between them.

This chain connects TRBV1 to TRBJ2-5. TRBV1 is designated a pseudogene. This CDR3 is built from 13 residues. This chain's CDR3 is CTSSHDTQETQYF. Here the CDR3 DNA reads TGCACCAGCAGTCACGACACACAAGAGACCCAATACTTC.